This T cell receptor beta chain was documented in a study of CD8 T cells in ankylosing spondylitis. Regarding the study as a whole: Disease-linked clones bore a CD8+ phenotype and were relatively rare in peripheral blood. From matched ankylosing spondylitis synovial fluid, disease-linked clones were reportedly recovered at significantly enriched levels. A motif in TCR beta, a set of 8 or 9 highly homologous variants, appeared characteristic of ankylosing spondylitis blood.

It was by quantitative 5'-RACE with molecular barcodes that TCR beta libraries were made. TCRdb independently ran MiXCR on the 5' RACE reads; one entry per CDR3 protein. The data contain 300,000 to 350,000 distinct CDR3 sequences, around 15% of them singletons. On this clonotype: Antigen specificity is unknown.

The V gene lost 6 bases and the J gene lost 3 bases, with 9 bases spanning the gap. The CDR3 consists of 12 residues. Per the germline V gene, CDR1 is MNHEY and CDR2 is SVGEGT. The receptor was derived from a male donor with ankylosing spondylitis or in good health (not recorded which). The gene calls are TRBV6-2 or TRBV6-3 and TRBJ2-7; D might be TRBD1 (5 bases). Sample: blood, either unsorted or a sorted T cell fraction (not recorded which). CDR3 region: CASSQGYYEQYF. The CDR3 DNA follows: TGTGCCAGCAGCCAGGGCTACTACGAGCAGTACTTC.